This is a list of T cell receptor beta chains from one sample in a study of T cell clones after liver transplantation. Assay used: immunoSEQ multiplex PCR; TCRdb lists only in-frame clones, some missing. The sample includes over a thousand clones, about 53% of them seen just once. No antigens are known for them. Sequencing was carried out using CD4+ T cells from cultured PBMCs. Every receptor here comes from a human patient who received a liver transplant. Some T cells may be the graft donor's. Both conserved end residues are part of each CDR3. A D gene is named only where the DNA matches it firmly. Clone size is stated in some rows and not others, as once, few, many or a class when expanded.

v_gene,len,abundance,d_gene,CDR3aa
TRBV28,13,.,.,CASSLRSPYEQYF
TRBV10-3,12,.,.,CAIRQNTGELFF
TRBV19,17,large,.,CASSILSLGVMNTEAFF
TRBV28,20,.,TRBD1,CASRGWGQDAALSMNTEAFF
TRBV7-2,16,few,TRBD1,CASSKGQLSYNSPLHF
TRBV5-1,13,.,.,CASSHGRVNEQFF
TRBV7-2,16,.,TRBD2,CASSLGREGRAGELFF
TRBV9,14,.,.,CASSSNQGNTEAFF
TRBV11-2,13,.,TRBD1,CASSPTGGGGYTF
TRBV5-1,17,.,TRBD1,CASSPTHTGVVADTQYF
TRBV18,13,.,.,CASSPPGGYEQFF
TRBV30,12,few,TRBD1,CAWDREGTEAFF
TRBV11-2,15,.,.,CASSSQAGPTDTQYF
TRBV7-9,12,.,.,CASSLVSETQYF
TRBV5-4,15,.,.,CASSLGPSAYNEQFF
TRBV6-6,12,few,TRBD1,CASSQGASGYTF
TRBV19,12,.,.,CASSIDDSEQYF
TRBV5-4,14,.,TRBD2,CASSLSGGAETQYF
TRBV5-1,15,few,TRBD1,CASSLGQGRDPGAFF
TRBV12-5,14,few,.,CASGLSQGNQPQHF
TRBV5-1,16,large,.,CASSPRGIEGNQPQHF
TRBV19,12,few,.,CASKANTGELFF
TRBV5-1,15,.,.,CASSLGGDRTDTQYF
TRBV9,17,.,TRBD2,CASSVAVGTSGSNEQFF